The 26 T cell receptor beta chains listed next were all sequenced from one sample in a study of blood T cell repertoires in COVID-19. Produced via immunoSEQ multiplex PCR; TCRdb's table is partial and in-frame only. The sample carries about 200,000 clones, approximately 91% recorded once. The sample taken for sequencing was peripheral blood. The source is a man aged 55-75 years who had recovered from COVID-19.

This clone appeared a single time. CDR3 nucleotides: TGTGCCAGCAGCAGGGGACAGATCCTCTATGGCTACACCTTC. It translates to CASSRGQILYGYTF. The J gene is TRBJ1-2, the V gene TRBV5-8; 7 bases map to TRBD1. Germline CDR1 SGHTS, CDR2 YDEGEE. This CDR3 is built from 14 residues. After removal of 4 bases from V and 4 bases from J, the junction contained 7 bases not matched to a gene. The full variable domain, rest sourced from reference TRBV5-8 and TRBJ1-2, is EAGVTQSPTHLIKTRGQQATLRCSPISGHTSVYWYQQALGLGLQFLLWYDEGEERNRGNFPPRFSGRQFPNYSSELNVNALELEDSALYLCASSRGQILYGYTFGSGTRLTVV.

The rearrangement joins TRBV27 to TRBJ1-2; possible D gene TRBD1, 6 bases. The germline CDR1 and CDR2 sequences are MNHEY and SMNVEV (reference sequence). The CDR3 extends over 13 amino acids. V lost 4 bases and J lost 3, with 9 bases in between. CDR3 sequence reads: CASSSRGHYGYTF. CDR3 in DNA: TGTGCCAGCAGTTCCAGGGGCCACTATGGCTACACCTTC.

This clone was seen a single time. The chain employs TRBV19 and TRBJ2-1; 10 bases line up with TRBD1. V was clipped by 3 bases and J by 1 base; unmatched bases: 3. Germline V gene lookup returns CDR1 LNHDA and CDR2 SQIVND (reference sequence). The CDR3 length is 16 residues. Written as DNA, the CDR3 is TGTGCCAGTAGTATCTCGGGACAGGGGTCCTACAATGAGCAGTTCTTC. Translation: CASSISGQGSYNEQFF.

This rearrangement joins TRBV19 to TRBJ2-3; possible D gene TRBD1, 6 bases. Germline V gene sequence: CDR1 LNHDA, CDR2 SQIVND (reference sequence). The CDR3 spans 15 residues. V shed 2 bases and J shed 4 bases, with 13 bases lying between them. The CDR3 DNA sequence: TGTGCCAGTAGTATACAGGGGTACAGCGCAGATACGCAGTATTTT. Its translation is CASSIQGYSADTQYF.

This rearrangement joins TRBV21-1 to TRBJ1-4; the table names TRBD1, a call not compared with the DNA. TRBV21-1 represents a pseudogene. There are 15 residues in the CDR3. As DNA, the CDR3 is TGTGCCAGCACAGGGCAGGGGGCAACTAATGAAAAACTGTTTTTT. Protein product: CASTGQGATNEKLFF.

The rearrangement joins TRBV4-3 to TRBJ2-3; D remains unclear. The CDR3 runs 14 residues. From germline, CDR1 is LGHNA and CDR2 YSLEER. Trimming removed 3 bases from V and 2 bases from J, with 9 bases in between. CDR3 region: CASSQRPYTDTQYF. In DNA form, the CDR3 reads TGCGCCAGCAGCCAGAGGCCTTACACAGATACGCAGTATTTT.

This rearrangement joins TRBV30 to TRBJ1-2; TRBD1 agrees at 12 bases. The V gene's germline CDR1 is GTSNPN and CDR2 SVGIG (reference sequence). The V segment lost 5 bases and the J segment 2 bases; nucleotides outside the gene matches: 9. The CDR3 has 16 amino acids. The CDR3 DNA follows: TGTGCCTGGTGGGCGGGACAGGGGGCGCGGAACTATGGCTACACCTTC. Its translation is CAWWAGQGARNYGYTF.

The rearrangement uses TRBV4-3 and TRBJ1-2; D call uncertain. Germline V gene data show CDR1 as LGHNA and CDR2 as YSLEER. Trimming shortened V by 0 bases and J by 4 bases, and 9 bases separated the two germline ends. The CDR3 runs 14 residues. CDR3 amino acids: CASSQEAGLYGYTF. The CDR3 DNA is TGCGCCAGCAGCCAAGAAGCGGGTCTCTATGGCTACACCTTC.

This clone came up a few times. The chain recombines TRBV2 with TRBJ2-7, with D possibly being TRBD1 (6 bases). Germline-derived CDR1 and CDR2 are SNHLY and FYNNEI. This CDR3 spans 14 amino acids. Trimming left V 5 bases short and J 2 bases short, with 13 bases between. CDR3: CASSLGTTTYEQYF. The CDR3 DNA is TGTGCCAGCAGTCTTGGGACAACAACCTACGAGCAGTACTTC.

This clone was counted once. The chain carries TRBV12-3 or TRBV12-4 and TRBJ2-6; no reliable D call. CDR3 length: 13 residues. The ends were cut back, 3 bases at V and 3 bases at J, with 3 bases in the middle. CDR3 DNA: TGTGCCAGCAGTTTCTTTGGGGCCAACGTCCTGACTTTC. As protein: CASSFFGANVLTF.

CDR3 nucleotides: TGTGCCAGCAGTTTAAGGATGTCCGACCGGAGAACTGAAGCTTTCTTT. It encodes CASSLRMSDRRTEAFF. The genes are TRBV27 and TRBJ1-1; D unresolved. The CDR3 extends over 16 amino acids. V was shortened by 2 bases and J by 5 bases, with 18 bases between the two germline ends. Germline loops: CDR1 MNHEY, CDR2 SMNVEV (reference sequence).

V gene TRBV29-1 combines with J gene TRBJ2-5; D remains ambiguous. The CDR3 runs 10 residues. Germline V gene lookup returns CDR1 SQVTM and CDR2 ANQGSEA. V was shortened by 7 bases and J by 3 bases, with 6 bases between the two germline ends. CDR3 nucleotide sequence: TGCAGCGGCGCGGAAGAGACCCAGTACTTC. The encoded protein is CSGAEETQYF. The entire variable domain, with the rest obtained from reference TRBV29-1 and TRBJ2-5, is as follows: SAVISQKPSRDICQRGTSLTIQCQVDSQVTMMFWYRQQPGQSLTLIATANQGSEATYESGFVIDKFPISRPNLTFSTLTVSNMSPEDSSIYLCSGAEETQYFGPGTRLLVL.

The rearrangement links TRBV27 to TRBJ2-1, with a possible D match to TRBD2 (7 bases). This CDR3 has 14 amino acids. V shed 5 bases and J shed 8 bases, with 16 bases lying between them. Germline assignment: CDR1 MNHEY and CDR2 SMNVEV (reference sequence). The CDR3 sequence is CASSPGGLGDEQFF. The CDR3 bases are TGTGCCAGCAGTCCCGGGGGGCTGGGGGATGAGCAGTTCTTC.

Concerning this clone: Other DNA sequences in this sample translate to the same CDR3. V and J are TRBV18 and TRBJ2-5; a weak D match, TRBD2 (6 bases). The germline V gene encodes CDR1 KGHSH and CDR2 LQKENI. The V and J ends lost 3 bases and 4 bases respectively, with 9 bases between them. CDR3 size: 13 residues. This CDR3 reads CASSPGLSETQYF. The CDR3 nucleotides read TGTGCCAGCTCACCGGGACTCTCAGAGACCCAGTACTTC.

The chain employs TRBV9 and TRBJ1-1; 8 nucleotides line up with TRBD1. The CDR3 runs to 15 residues. Looked up from germline, CDR1 is SGDLS and CDR2 is YYNGEE. Trimming at V came to 4 bases and at J to 3 bases, leaving 8 bases not matched to a gene. CDR3 amino acids: CASSQTTGDHTEAFF. DNA of the CDR3: TGTGCCAGCAGCCAGACGACAGGGGATCACACTGAAGCTTTCTTT.

The genes are TRBV5-4 and TRBJ1-3, with 8 nucleotides matching TRBD1. Germline V lookup: CDR1 SGHNT, CDR2 YYREEE (reference sequence). V gave up 4 bases and J gave up 1 base; unmatched junction bases: 4. The CDR3 runs to 15 residues. The CDR3 spells CASSRGQASGNTIYF. CDR3 coding DNA: TGTGCCAGCAGCAGGGGACAGGCATCTGGAAACACCATATATTTT.

The chain uses TRBV29-1 and TRBJ1-2; D perhaps matches TRBD1 (6 bases). Between the trimmed V and J ends, which lost 5 bases and 7 bases, there was a span of 14 bases. Germline CDR1 is SQVTM and CDR2 is ANQGSEA. This CDR3 region has 12 residues. CDR3 DNA sequence: TGCAGCGTTTTAAAACAGACAGGTGGCTACACCTTC. Its translation: CSVLKQTGGYTF. Together with reference TRBV29-1 and TRBJ1-2, the CDR3 gives the full variable domain: SAVISQKPSRDICQRGTSLTIQCQVDSQVTMMFWYRQQPGQSLTLIATANQGSEATYESGFVIDKFPISRPNLTFSTLTVSNMSPEDSSIYLCSVLKQTGGYTFGSGTRLTVV.

The CDR3 nucleotides read TGTGCCAGTAAAGAGGGGGGGCGGGAGACCCAGTACTTC. Translating it yields CASKEGGRETQYF. This chain joins TRBV19 and TRBJ2-5, with D possibly TRBD2 on 7 matching bases. Trimming shortened V by 7 bases and J by 5 bases, and 14 bases separated the two germline ends. Germline-derived CDR1 and CDR2 are LNHDA and SQIVND (reference sequence). The CDR3 runs to 13 residues.

This rearrangement joins TRBV11-2 to TRBJ2-1; 10 nucleotides line up with TRBD2. Trimming removed 5 bases from V and 7 bases from J; junction bases left unmatched: 8. From germline, CDR1 is SGHAT and CDR2 FQNNGV. There are 15 residues in the CDR3. CDR3 loop: CASSPSGTSDNEQFF. The CDR3 DNA follows: TGTGCCAGCAGCCCTTCCGGGACTAGCGATAATGAGCAGTTCTTC. The full variable domain, rest sourced from reference TRBV11-2 and TRBJ2-1, is EAGVAQSPRYKIIEKRQSVAFWCNPISGHATLYWYQQILGQGPKLLIQFQNNGVVDDSQLPKDRFSAERLKGVDSTLKIQPAKLEDSAVYLCASSPSGTSDNEQFFGPGTRLTVL.

The chain is built from TRBV6-5 and TRBJ1-2; 8 nucleotides match TRBD1. This CDR3 comprises 13 residues. The germline gives CDR1 MNHEY, CDR2 SVGAGI. V shed 6 bases and J 4 bases; nucleotides not matched to a gene: 4. CDR3 amino acids: CASRTGVGYGYTF. The CDR3 nucleotides are TGTGCCAGCAGGACAGGGGTGGGCTATGGCTACACCTTC.

This sequence joins TRBV4-3 and TRBJ1-5, with D possibly TRBD1 on 5 matching bases. V lost 0 bases, J lost 7 bases, and 16 bases lay in between. This CDR3 spans 16 amino acids. Germline CDR1 LGHNA, CDR2 YSLEER. This chain's CDR3 is CASSQESGGGRQPQHF. As DNA, the CDR3 is TGCGCCAGCAGCCAAGAGAGTGGGGGGGGGAGGCAGCCCCAGCATTTT.

In this sample, this clone turned up once. The chain has TRBV6-5 and TRBJ2-7; TRBD1 matches at 10 bases. The trim removed 4 bases at V and 0 bases at J, leaving 3 bases unmatched. This CDR3 comprises 15 residues. Germline CDR1 MNHEY, CDR2 SVGAGI. CDR3 DNA sequence: TGTGCCAGCAGTTTGGACAGGGGGAGCTCCTACGAGCAGTACTTC. Its protein is CASSLDRGSSYEQYF.

The V gene is TRBV7-6, the J gene TRBJ1-6; TRBD1 matches 7 bases. V dropped 2 bases and J dropped 5; count of bases not matched to a gene: 9. Germline loops: CDR1 SGHVS, CDR2 FNYEAQ. The CDR3 contains 17 residues. For the CDR3, the DNA is TGTGCCAGCAGCTTACGGGCAGGGGGGCCGGATAATTCACCCCTCCACTTT. It is translated as CASSLRAGGPDNSPLHF.

The rearrangement uses TRBV5-1 and TRBJ2-7; 13 bases map to TRBD2. Germline trimming cut 0 bases from V and 3 bases from J; bases unmatched to any gene: 9. Germline values: CDR1 SGHRS, CDR2 YFSETQ. The CDR3 has 18 amino acids. As DNA, the CDR3 is TGCGCCAGCAGCTTGGCCAGGACTAGCGGGAGCGCCGTCTACGAGCAGTACTTC. This encodes CASSLARTSGSAVYEQYF.

In nucleotides, the CDR3 is TGTGCCAGCAGTTATGACAGGTCGAGCTCTGGAAACACCATATATTTT. This sequence encodes CASSYDRSSSGNTIYF. This sequence joins TRBV6-5 and TRBJ1-3, with D possibly matching TRBD1 (6 bases). This CDR3 has 16 amino acids. V was cut by 3 bases and J by 0 bases, with 12 bases left in between. The germline CDR1 and CDR2 sequences are MNHEY and SVGAGI.

The chain has TRBV4-2 and TRBJ1-1, with D maybe TRBD1 (6 bases). The ends were cut back, 1 base at V and 1 base at J, with 13 bases in the middle. This CDR3 contains 16 residues. Per germline, CDR1 LGHNA and CDR2 YNFKEQ. CDR3 residues: CASSQVFGGANTEAFF. CDR3 DNA: TGTGCCAGCAGCCAAGTCTTTGGGGGCGCGAACACTGAAGCTTTCTTT.